This entry is about one T cell receptor (beta chain). No cognate antigen has been identified for it. Per-base qualities were not stored, and no clone one base away is much larger. For the CD8 naive samples, CD45RO-negative cells were positively selected for CCR7, yielding a CD45RA+CCR7+ population from which TemRA cells were excluded. The donors were healthy, HIV-negative adults with no recently reported acute infections or vaccinations. All donors were Caucasian adults living in Nashville, Tennessee, USA. Blood was collected by leukapheresis, and PBMCs were isolated by Ficoll-Histopaque density gradient centrifugation and then cryopreserved in liquid nitrogen vapor phase. Analytical flow cytometry was used to check the purity and quantity of every magnetically sorted T cell population. From each sorted fraction, genomic DNA was isolated and quantified by UV absorbance on a Nanodrop 2000c. The data were taken from a study of shared clonotypes between healthy human individuals (dated by TCRdb to about 2020). Regarding the research as a whole: A couple of women and a few men aged 18 to 49 years were included in the cohort. For each donor, three plates each were used for CD4 naive and CD4 memory, two plates were used for CD8 naive, and one plate was used for CD8 memory. Blood TCR repertoires of four to six healthy adults were deeply sequenced to estimate repertoire size and the extent of clonotype sharing between individuals. Different laboratories and diverse techniques were used to prepare libraries and sequence TCR repertoires, to increase sequencing depth and limit assay-specific biases. Leukapheresis yielded between about 0.9 and 9.5 billion PBMCs per donor. Beyond this particular receptor, the publication reports: Larger estimated clonotype richness was generally found for naive subsets than for memory subsets. Sampling was restricted to blood, and TCR repertoires in tissue are likely to differ from TCR repertoires in blood. The small number of donors limited the genetic and exposure-history diversity represented. Across several donors, about 5% of naive CD4, approximately 3.5% of naive CD8, 2.3% of memory CD4, and over 0.35% of memory CD8 clonotypes were shared. Pairwise subsampling led to the expectation that sequencing depth would affect the degree of clonotype sharing among donors. Rarefaction of sorted-subset datasets indicated incomplete sequencing despite the large sequencing depth. Compared with non-shared clonotypes, the clonotypes found in all four sorted-subset donors had higher generation probabilities.

Taken from the germline V gene, the CDR1 and CDR2 loops are SQVTM and ANQGSEA. Germline trimming amounts to 2 bases on V and 6 bases on J, with 8 as the count of junction bases outside the gene matches. The CDR3, from cysteine to phenylalanine, totals 14 residues. Only CDR3 DNA is held: 42 bases, read in frame from base 1. Using the deep immunoSEQ assay, multiplex PCR amplified TCR CDR3 regions from genomic DNA. For each cell subset, the extracted genomic DNA was distributed evenly across all wells of several immunoSEQ 96-well plates, and each plate served as one replicate. Each replicate PCR for sorted subsets received about 220 ng genomic DNA, equal to roughly 30,000 T cell genomes. Purified libraries were measured with a Qubit 3.0 fluorometer, size-checked on a Bioanalyzer 2100, and measured again with the KAPA Library Quantification kit. Every immunoSEQ 96-well plate was sequenced on a separate single-read 150-cycle Illumina NextSeq 550 flow cell. Processing in the source paper ran as follows. Because the immunoSEQ output included only junctional sequences and no quality scores, the filtering could not be the same as the filtering used for full-length reads. Sequences were annotated with PyIR, a Python wrapper for IgBLAST v1.9, using IMGT germline references to assign V/J genes and CDR3. Reads were removed for weak V/J assignments (E-value above 1e-6), missing CDR3, stop codons, out-of-frame junctions, or ambiguous translated residues. V3J clonotypes were defined as sequences sharing an identical inferred V gene, J gene, and CDR3 amino acid sequence. Percentage overlap between repertoires was calculated by dividing the number of shared unique clonotypes by the size of the smaller repertoire. Richness of each repertoire was evaluated using RTK rarefaction, the Chao1 estimator, and Recon v2.1 estimates of unobserved clonotypes. Generation probabilities for all TCRbeta clonotypes obtained by the gDNA method from several donors were computed using OLGA. TCRdb re-hosts the immuneACCESS table, in-frame sequences only. Its copies lack some clones; in the studies checked, an unresolved V gene accounts for under half of them, and the cause for the rest is not known. V and J calls and clone size are copied from that table; D and trimming were computed from the DNA. The sample includes some 2,000,000 clones, with approximately 94% observed a single time. The ten biggest clones cover roughly 1% of the sample.

The V and J genes are TRBV29-1 and TRBJ2-7; 9 bases in the middle match TRBD1. The receptor comes from a young man in good health. Sequenced: naive CD8+ T cells sorted from blood. The cell subset or site label on this specimen signifies: CD45RA+CCR7+. The nucleotide sequence reads as follows: TGCAGCGTTGAAATACCGGGACAGGGAGCCGAGCAGTACTTC. Its product reads: CSVEIPGQGAEQYF.